This T cell receptor (beta chain) was observed in a study of T cells after yellow fever vaccination. Study-wide context: In the case of low-cell-number fractions, SMART-Seq v4 Ultra Low Input was used for preparation.

A remark on this clonotype: Its target is not known.

Universal primer sites and UMIs were introduced during 5'RACE template-switching synthesis of TCR cDNA. TCRdb reanalysed the 5' RACE reads using MiXCR and keeps one entry per CDR3 protein. Of about 630,000 distinct CDR3 sequences listed, about 12% are singletons. Study-wide results and limits: Repertoires sorted by FACS could include abundant clonotypes that are contaminants from the bulk population. Post-booster repertoires contained most primary-vaccination clones again (approximately 95% CD4, about 88% CD8).

The material was PBMCs, obtained on the day of the yellow fever booster vaccination. The TCR was taken from a man younger than 40 who received the YFV17D yellow fever vaccine.

The CDR3 is CSAPRDGLTDTQYF. DNA for the CDR3: TGCAGTGCTCCCCGGGACGGCCTTACAGATACGCAGTATTTT. The J gene is TRBJ2-3, the V gene TRBV20-1; D tentatively reads TRBD1 or TRBD2 (5 bases each). The length of the CDR3 is 14 residues. The germline V gene has CDR1 DFQATT and CDR2 SNEGSKA (reference sequence). V was pared by 5 bases and J by 3 bases, with 15 bases between.